A single sample gave rise to the 17 T cell receptor beta chains below, sequenced in a study of shared clonotypes between healthy human individuals. The data were produced by immunoSEQ multiplex PCR, yet TCRdb's version contains in-frame clones alone and is incomplete. In the table there are about 1.5 million clones, roughly 96% of which are singletons. The sequenced sample was naive CD4+ T cells sorted from blood. Stated subset: CD45RA+ positively selected. Receptors were obtained from a man between 25 and 39 years old in good health.

For this clone: At one of its ends the junction is not consistent with the germline gene, which may arise from a read error. V gene TRBV7-7 combines with J gene TRBJ2-5; D is uncertain. The CDR3 has 11 residues. From germline, CDR1 is SSHAT and CDR2 FNYEAQ (reference sequence). CDR3 protein: CASSYGETQYF. The CDR3, as DNA: TGTGCTAGCAGCTACGGAGAGACCCAGTACTTC. Full variable domain (remainder filled in from reference TRBV7-7 and TRBJ2-5): GAGVSQSPRYKVTKRGQDVTLRCDPISSHATLYWYQQALGQGPEFLTYFNYEAQPDKSGLPSDRFSAERPEGSISTLTIQRTEQRDSAMYRCASSYGETQYFGPGTRLLVL.

The gene calls are TRBV28 and TRBJ1-5; unclear D gene. V lost 3 bases and J lost 0, with 6 bases in between. CDR3 length: 14 residues. The germline CDR1 and CDR2 sequences are MDHEN and SYDVKM. CDR3 coding DNA: TGTGCCAGCAGTTTGCAGTATAGCAATCAGCCCCAGCATTTT. It translates to CASSLQYSNQPQHF.

The V call is TRBV11-2, the J call TRBJ2-3; TRBD2 agrees at 10 bases. Germline trimming cut 1 base from V and 8 bases from J; bases unmatched to any gene: 18. Germline-derived CDR1 and CDR2 are SGHAT and FQNNGV. The CDR3 covers 19 residues. The CDR3, as DNA: TGTGCCAGCAGCTTAGTCCCGCCGACTAGCGGGCGATTTGGCGTTACGCAGTATTTT. Translation: CASSLVPPTSGRFGVTQYF.

This chain joins TRBV2 and TRBJ1-3; D is unresolved. Germline CDR1 reads SNHLY; CDR2 reads FYNNEI. Trimming removed 4 bases at V and 1 base at J, with 8 bases between. The CDR3 is 14 amino acids. The CDR3 reads CASSVELSGNTIYF. The CDR3 bases are TGTGCCAGCAGTGTGGAACTTTCTGGAAACACCATATATTTT.

The V call is TRBV7-9, the J call TRBJ1-2; no firm D call. CDR3 length: 15 residues. Trimming stripped 2 bases from V and 7 bases from J, with 17 bases between. The V gene's germline CDR1 is SEHNR and CDR2 FQNEAQ (reference sequence). CDR3: CASSLREGSSGGYTF. In DNA, the CDR3 is TGTGCCAGCAGCTTACGGGAGGGTTCTTCCGGTGGCTACACCTTC.

This rearrangement joins TRBV5-4 to TRBJ2-7; 7 nucleotides line up with TRBD1. Germline CDR1 SGHNT, CDR2 YYREEE (reference sequence). The CDR3 sequence is 15 residues long. J lost 7 bases, V lost 0 bases, and 10 bases had no gene match. CDR3 bases: TGTGCCAGCAGCTTGGGGACAGGTCGCGATAAGGAGCAGTACTTC. Residues: CASSLGTGRDKEQYF. The full variable domain, its missing parts supplied by reference TRBV5-4 and TRBJ2-7, is ETGVTQSPTHLIKTRGQQVTLRCSSQSGHNTVSWYQQALGQGPQFIFQYYREEENGRGNFPPRFSGLQFPNYSSELNVNALELDDSALYLCASSLGTGRDKEQYFGPGTRLTVT.

In DNA form, the CDR3 reads TGTGCCAGCAGCTTTATATTGGCTACAGGGAGGACTAATGAAAAACTGTTTTTT. It translates to CASSFILATGRTNEKLFF. The chain uses TRBV11-2 and TRBJ1-4, with D possibly TRBD1 on 6 matching bases. V lost 3 bases to trimming and J lost 2 bases, with 19 bases between them. The length of the CDR3 is 18 residues. Germline values: CDR1 SGHAT, CDR2 FQNNGV. Using reference TRBV11-2 and TRBJ1-4 for the parts outside the CDR3, the full variable domain is EAGVAQSPRYKIIEKRQSVAFWCNPISGHATLYWYQQILGQGPKLLIQFQNNGVVDDSQLPKDRFSAERLKGVDSTLKIQPAKLEDSAVYLCASSFILATGRTNEKLFFGSGTQLSVL.

The gene calls are TRBV10-3 and TRBJ1-2; D may be TRBD1 (5 bases). V was shortened by 2 bases and J by 3 bases, with 10 bases between the two germline ends. CDR3 length: 14 amino acids. CDR1 ENHRY and CDR2 SYGVKD come from the germline V gene. In DNA form, the CDR3 reads TGTGCCATCAGTGAGGTAGGGGCTGACTATGGCTACACCTTC. Protein product: CAISEVGADYGYTF.

About this clone itself: Relative to the germline gene, one junction end is altered; a read error may explain this. This chain links TRBV7-7 with TRBJ2-5; 8 positions agree with TRBD2. CDR3 length: 14 residues. Germline V gene sequence: CDR1 SSHAT, CDR2 FNYEAQ (reference sequence). CDR3 loop: CASSLAGRGETQYF. The CDR3 region has the DNA TGTGCTAGCAGCTTAGCCGGGAGGGGGGAGACCCAGTACTTC.

Comment on this clone: Within the sample, other DNA sequences also encode this same CDR3. The rearrangement links TRBV5-1 to TRBJ2-1, with 9 positions matching TRBD2. Trimming removed 3 bases from V and 6 bases from J; junction bases left unmatched: 7. Germline V lookup: CDR1 SGHRS, CDR2 YFSETQ. This CDR3 region has 15 residues. In DNA form, the CDR3 reads TGCGCCAGCAGCTCCCTGGCGGGAGGGCCCAATGAGCAGTTCTTC. It codes for CASSSLAGGPNEQFF.

The chain is built from TRBV4-1 and TRBJ1-5; a possible D gene is TRBD1 (5 bases). V lost 3 bases, J lost 5 bases, and 14 bases lay in between. The CDR3 totals 15 residues. Germline assignment: CDR1 MGHRA and CDR2 YSYEKL. CDR3 sequence reads: CASSHEGLIDQPQHF. The CDR3 coding sequence is TGCGCCAGCAGCCATGAGGGACTGATAGATCAGCCCCAGCATTTT.

J is TRBJ2-5 and V is TRBV9, with D unclear. The V and J ends lost 0 bases and 2 bases respectively, with 5 bases between them. The length of the CDR3 is 13 residues. Per the germline V gene, CDR1 is SGDLS and CDR2 is YYNGEE. The CDR3 sequence: CASSVEQQETQYF. For the CDR3, the DNA is TGTGCCAGCAGCGTAGAACAGCAAGAGACCCAGTACTTC.

The chain joins TRBV14 to TRBJ2-7; the match to TRBD1 covers 8 bases. V shed 2 bases, J shed 2 bases, and the junction held 5 bases outside the gene matches. From germline, CDR1 is SGHDN and CDR2 FVKESK. The CDR3 extends over 15 amino acids. The CDR3 spells CASSQLGQVPYEQYF. Written as DNA, the CDR3 is TGTGCCAGCAGCCAACTGGGACAGGTCCCCTACGAGCAGTACTTC.

The V call is TRBV11-3, the J call TRBJ2-3; 10 bases are a match to TRBD1. Trimming cost V 5 bases and J 3 bases; bases outside gene matches: 11. The germline V gene encodes CDR1 SGHNT and CDR2 YENEEA. This CDR3 comprises 17 residues. CDR3 DNA: TGTGCCAGCAGCCCGGAGGGGACAGGGGCTTATACAGATACGCAGTATTTT. This sequence encodes CASSPEGTGAYTDTQYF.

This clone appeared a single time. V is TRBV5-4 and J is TRBJ2-3; D is unresolved. Germline V gene lookup returns CDR1 SGHNT and CDR2 YYREEE (reference sequence). V lost 0 bases and J lost 1, with 9 bases in between. The CDR3 consists of 15 residues. CDR3 in amino acids: CASSLAKTGTDTQYF. As DNA, the CDR3 is TGTGCCAGCAGCTTGGCCAAAACAGGCACAGATACGCAGTATTTT. Full variable domain (remainder filled in from reference TRBV5-4 and TRBJ2-3): ETGVTQSPTHLIKTRGQQVTLRCSSQSGHNTVSWYQQALGQGPQFIFQYYREEENGRGNFPPRFSGLQFPNYSSELNVNALELDDSALYLCASSLAKTGTDTQYFGPGTRLTVL.

The chain has TRBV11-2 and TRBJ1-1; D may be TRBD1 (6 bases). Trimming removed 5 bases from V and 5 bases from J, with 21 bases in between. The CDR3 covers 16 residues. The V gene's germline CDR1 is SGHAT and CDR2 FQNNGV. The CDR3 is CASSPRRGVMSTEAFF. In DNA, the CDR3 is TGTGCCAGCAGCCCTAGGAGGGGGGTAATGTCGACTGAAGCTTTCTTT.

V gene TRBV15 combines with J gene TRBJ1-4; D is ambiguous. This CDR3 has 14 amino acids. The V end was cut by 4 bases, the J end by 8 bases, with 14 bases between. Germline CDR1 and CDR2: LNHNV and YYDKDF (reference sequence). CDR3 nucleotides: TGTGCCACCAGCATACCCCAGGAACAGGAAAAACTGTTTTTT. This codes for CATSIPQEQEKLFF.